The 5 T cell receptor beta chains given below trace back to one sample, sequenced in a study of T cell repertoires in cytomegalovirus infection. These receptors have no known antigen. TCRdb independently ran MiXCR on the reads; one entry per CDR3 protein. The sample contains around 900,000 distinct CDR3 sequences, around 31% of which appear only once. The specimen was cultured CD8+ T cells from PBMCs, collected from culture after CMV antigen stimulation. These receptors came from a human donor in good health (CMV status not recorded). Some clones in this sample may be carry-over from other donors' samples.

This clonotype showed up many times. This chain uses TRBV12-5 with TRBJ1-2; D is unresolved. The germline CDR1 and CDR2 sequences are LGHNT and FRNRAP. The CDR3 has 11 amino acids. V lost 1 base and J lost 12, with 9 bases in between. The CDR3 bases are TGTGCTAGTGGTTTGGCCCCCCTGAACACCTTC. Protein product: CASGLAPLNTF.

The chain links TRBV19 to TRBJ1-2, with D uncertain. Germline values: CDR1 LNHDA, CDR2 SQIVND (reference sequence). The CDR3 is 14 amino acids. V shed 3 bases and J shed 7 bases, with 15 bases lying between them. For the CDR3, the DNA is TGTGCCAGTAGTATGGGTTTCAAGGAGGCTGGCTACACCTTC. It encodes CASSMGFKEAGYTF.

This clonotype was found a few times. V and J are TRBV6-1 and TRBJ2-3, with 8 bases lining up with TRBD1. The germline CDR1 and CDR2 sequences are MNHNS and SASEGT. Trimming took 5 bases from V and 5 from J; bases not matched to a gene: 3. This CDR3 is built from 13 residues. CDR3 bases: TGTGCCAGCAGTTCGGACAGGGTAGATACGCAGTATTTT. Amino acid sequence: CASSSDRVDTQYF.

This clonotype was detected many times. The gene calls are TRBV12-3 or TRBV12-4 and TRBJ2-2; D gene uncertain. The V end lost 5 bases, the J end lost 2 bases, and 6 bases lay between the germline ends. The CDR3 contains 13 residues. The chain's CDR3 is CASSPDNTGELFF. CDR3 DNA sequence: TGTGCCAGCAGTCCTGACAACACCGGGGAGCTGTTTTTT.

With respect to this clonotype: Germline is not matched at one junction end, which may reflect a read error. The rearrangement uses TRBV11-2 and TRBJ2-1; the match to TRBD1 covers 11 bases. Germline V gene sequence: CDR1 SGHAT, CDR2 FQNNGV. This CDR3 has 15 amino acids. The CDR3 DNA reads TGTGCCAGCAGCTTACGGGACAGGGGGAGGGATGATCAGTTCTTC. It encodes CASSLRDRGRDDQFF. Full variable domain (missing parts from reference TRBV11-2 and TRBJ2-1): EAGVAQSPRYKIIEKRQSVAFWCNPISGHATLYWYQQILGQGPKLLIQFQNNGVVDDSQLPKDRFSAERLKGVDSTLKIQPAKLEDSAVYLCASSLRDRGRDDQFFGPGTRLTVL.